This passage covers 32 T cell receptor beta chains from one sample sequenced in a study of blood T cell repertoires in COVID-19. The table came from immunoSEQ multiplex PCR; TCRdb's copy has only in-frame clones and leaves some out. This sample has approximately 230,000 clones, with around 84% found just once. The specimen was peripheral blood. The receptors shown here come from a man aged 30 to 45 with active or convalescent COVID-19.

The chain uses TRBV10-1 and TRBJ2-1; TRBD2 matches at 12 bases. Per germline, CDR1 WNHNN and CDR2 SYGVQD (reference sequence). J was trimmed by 8 bases and V by 0 bases; bases with no gene match: 17. CDR3 length: 20 amino acids. CDR3 coding DNA: TGCGCCAGCAGTGAGTCGACGACAGGTCGGACTAGCGGGAATGTGGATGAGCAGTTCTTC. It encodes CASSESTTGRTSGNVDEQFF.

The J gene is TRBJ2-7, the V gene TRBV30; weak D call: TRBD2 (5 bases). Trimming cost V 0 bases and J 5 bases, with 5 bases left between them. This CDR3 spans 11 amino acids. Germline CDR1 is GTSNPN and CDR2 is SVGIG (reference sequence). This chain's CDR3 is CAWSVADEQYF. The DNA for the CDR3 is TGTGCCTGGAGTGTAGCGGACGAGCAGTACTTC.

CDR3 loop: CASSARDRGESPLHF. The CDR3 region has the DNA TGTGCCAGCAGCGCCCGGGACAGGGGAGAGTCACCCCTCCACTTT. This sequence joins TRBV9 and TRBJ1-6; TRBD1 agrees at 10 bases. Germline V gene sequence: CDR1 SGDLS, CDR2 YYNGEE. The CDR3 covers 15 residues. V dropped 3 bases and J dropped 10; count of bases not matched to a gene: 7.

The rearrangement uses TRBV29-1 and TRBJ2-1; TRBD2 matches 10 bases. This CDR3 spans 14 amino acids. Trimming cost V 1 base and J 4 bases; bases outside gene matches: 1. CDR1 and CDR2 (germline): SQVTM, ANQGSEA. The CDR3 sequence: CSVEASGRYNEQFF. The CDR3 bases are TGCAGCGTTGAAGCTAGCGGGAGATACAATGAGCAGTTCTTC.

To note about this clone: One junction end does not reproduce the germline sequence, and a read error may be involved. The V call is TRBV7-7, the J call TRBJ2-1, with 11 bases that match TRBD2. The germline CDR1 and CDR2 sequences are SSHAT and FNYEAQ (reference sequence). The CDR3 runs 16 residues. The CDR3 DNA reads TGTGCTAGCAGAGAAATAGCGGGAGGGGCCTACAATGAGCAGTTCTTC. This translates into CASREIAGGAYNEQFF.

The gene calls are TRBV5-5 and TRBJ1-2; 9 bases agree with TRBD1. V lost 1 base to trimming and J lost 5 bases; unmatched junction nucleotides: 3. Germline V gene lookup returns CDR1 SGHKS and CDR2 YYEKEE (reference sequence). The CDR3 extends over 14 amino acids. The CDR3 reads CASSLTGGGYGYTF. CDR3 nucleotide sequence: TGTGCCAGCAGCTTGACAGGGGGCGGGTATGGCTACACCTTC.

The chain carries TRBV5-8 and TRBJ1-2; tentative D call: TRBD1 (5 bases). The V end was cut by 3 bases, the J end by 3 bases, with 24 bases between. CDR1 is SGHTS and CDR2 is YDEGEE in the germline V gene. This CDR3 spans 18 amino acids. In DNA, the CDR3 is TGTGCCAGCAGCTCCCTCCGGGACTATAATTATCGGGACTATGGCTACACCTTC. Translating it yields CASSSLRDYNYRDYGYTF. Full variable domain (remainder filled in from reference TRBV5-8 and TRBJ1-2): EAGVTQSPTHLIKTRGQQATLRCSPISGHTSVYWYQQALGLGLQFLLWYDEGEERNRGNFPPRFSGRQFPNYSSELNVNALELEDSALYLCASSSLRDYNYRDYGYTFGSGTRLTVV.

The chain recombines TRBV15 with TRBJ1-2; 8 nucleotides line up with TRBD1. With V trimmed by 0 bases and J by 10 bases, 16 bases remained unmatched. Per the germline V gene, CDR1 is LNHNV and CDR2 is YYDKDF (reference sequence). The length of the CDR3 is 17 residues. CDR3 DNA: TGTGCCACCAGCAGAGATCGGCTTATCCGGGACAGGTGGTCCTACACCTTC. This codes for CATSRDRLIRDRWSYTF.

This chain joins TRBV7-9 and TRBJ1-1, with 8 bases matching TRBD1. The CDR3 spans 14 residues. V trimming: 6 bases; J trimming: 5 bases; junction bases outside the gene matches: 8. Per germline, CDR1 SEHNR and CDR2 FQNEAQ (reference sequence). DNA for the CDR3: TGTGCCAGCAGACCCGGGACAGGTAGGACTGAAGCTTTCTTT. It specifies CASRPGTGRTEAFF.

This clone occurred a few times. The chain uses TRBV27 and TRBJ2-3; TRBD2 is a possible D gene (5 bases). This CDR3 spans 14 amino acids. CDR1 and CDR2 from the germline V gene are MNHEY and SMNVEV (reference sequence). V was pared by 2 bases and J by 7 bases, with 13 bases between. CDR3 residues: CASSLGLAGYTQYF. The CDR3 DNA follows: TGTGCCAGCAGTTTAGGGCTAGCCGGGTATACGCAGTATTTT.

Only one count was recorded for this clone. The J gene is TRBJ1-2, the V gene TRBV5-1, with 7 bases aligning to TRBD1. V shed 5 bases, J shed 4 bases, and the junction held 11 bases outside the gene matches. The CDR3 is 15 residues long. The V gene's germline CDR1 is SGHRS and CDR2 YFSETQ. The CDR3 spells CASRAGTDGRYGYTF. In DNA form, the CDR3 reads TGCGCCAGCAGGGCCGGGACAGATGGACGCTATGGCTACACCTTC.

The DNA of the CDR3 is TGTGCCATCAGTGTTCCCACTGGAGGGGGCGGGGTAGCGGGAGGAAGGTCCAATGAGCAGTTCTTC. Protein: CAISVPTGGGGVAGGRSNEQFF. J is TRBJ2-1 and V is TRBV10-3; 10 bases align to TRBD2. The germline CDR1 and CDR2 sequences are ENHRY and SYGVKD. The length of the CDR3 is 22 residues. V was pared by 4 bases and J by 6 bases, with 27 bases of the junction left unmatched.

The chain has TRBV3-1 (or the pseudogene TRBV3-2) and TRBJ1-4; no firm D call. Germline loops: CDR1 LGHDT, CDR2 YNNKEL (reference sequence). The V gene lost 1 base and the J gene lost 0 bases, with 9 bases spanning the gap. The CDR3 spans 16 residues. This chain's CDR3 is CASSQVEVATNEKLFF. CDR3 coding DNA: TGTGCCAGCAGCCAAGTAGAGGTTGCAACTAATGAAAAACTGTTTTTT.

This rearrangement joins TRBV10-2 to TRBJ2-1; perhaps TRBD2 as D (5 bases). This CDR3 is built from 12 residues. The germline V gene has CDR1 WSHSY and CDR2 SAAADI. The V end lost 6 bases, the J end lost 5 bases, and 8 bases lay between the germline ends. In DNA, the CDR3 is TGCGCCAGCAGGGGAGTGCACAATGAGCAGTTCTTC. This sequence encodes CASRGVHNEQFF.

This chain uses TRBV7-2 with TRBJ1-1; D call uncertain. V lost 1 base to trimming and J lost 1 base, with 7 bases between them. Germline V CDR1 and CDR2: SGHTA, FQGNSA. The CDR3 runs to 14 residues. Here the CDR3 reads CASSLGPRNTEAFF. The CDR3 DNA sequence: TGTGCCAGCAGCTTAGGGCCTAGGAACACTGAAGCTTTCTTT.

For the CDR3, the DNA is TGTGCCAGCAGCCCGCTAGGGGAACCCACTGAAGCTTTCTTT. Its protein product is CASSPLGEPTEAFF. The rearrangement links TRBV5-7 to TRBJ1-1, with TRBD1 as a possible D gene (5 bases). TRBV5-7 has ORF status, its function being uncertain. The CDR3 extends over 14 amino acids. The V end was cut by 4 bases, the J end by 4 bases, with 14 bases between.

This chain uses TRBV4-1 with TRBJ2-5, with 14 bases fitting TRBD2. V lost 1 base and J lost 2; bases outside the gene matches: 6. The CDR3 extends over 18 amino acids. Germline lookup yields CDR1 MGHRA and CDR2 YSYEKL. CDR3 residues: CASSQGTSGRLGQETQYF. In nucleotides, the CDR3 is TGCGCCAGCAGCCAAGGGACTAGCGGGAGGTTGGGGCAAGAGACCCAGTACTTC.

The chain couples TRBV4-1 to TRBJ2-7, with a tentative D call TRBD1 (6 bases). The CDR3 consists of 18 residues. Germline V gene sequence: CDR1 MGHRA, CDR2 YSYEKL. V lost 0 bases, J lost 5 bases, and 23 bases lay in between. The DNA of the CDR3 is TGCGCCAGCAGCCAAGATCTGGTTCCTGGCCCCCCAGGGGACGAGCAGTACTTC. As protein: CASSQDLVPGPPGDEQYF.

V gene TRBV7-2 combines with J gene TRBJ1-1, with a weak D call TRBD1 (5 bases). V lost 5 bases and J lost 2, with 12 bases in between. The CDR3 is 14 amino acids. Germline CDR1 and CDR2: SGHTA and FQGNSA. CDR3 sequence reads: CASSNRQINTEAFF. For the CDR3, the DNA is TGTGCCAGCAGCAACAGACAGATCAACACTGAAGCTTTCTTT.

The chain couples TRBV28 to TRBJ1-5; 9 bases line up with TRBD1. After removal of 5 bases from V and 3 bases from J, the junction contained 8 bases not matched to a gene. CDR1 is MDHEN, CDR2 SYDVKM, per germline. The CDR3 has 16 residues. CDR3 protein: CASSPDRGRFNQPQHF. Written as DNA, the CDR3 is TGTGCCAGCAGTCCGGACAGGGGCCGCTTCAATCAGCCCCAGCATTTT.

The genes are TRBV7-9 and TRBJ1-2; possibly TRBD1 for D (5 bases). V was cut by 5 bases and J by 4 bases, with 14 bases left in between. Germline CDR1 and CDR2: SEHNR and FQNEAQ (reference sequence). The CDR3 consists of 14 residues. The CDR3 protein is CASSQNRIGYGYTF. CDR3 coding DNA: TGTGCCAGCAGCCAGAACAGGATTGGCTATGGCTACACCTTC.

The chain has TRBV7-2 and TRBJ1-1; D is uncertain. Germline values: CDR1 SGHTA, CDR2 FQGNSA. Trimming took 1 base from V and 1 from J, leaving 13 bases between them. The length of the CDR3 is 16 residues. The DNA of the CDR3 is TGTGCCAGCAGCTTAGATTTTGGGTCAGGGAACACTGAAGCTTTCTTT. Translating gives CASSLDFGSGNTEAFF.

The gene calls are TRBV15 and TRBJ1-5, with 11 bases lining up with TRBD1. CDR3 length: 16 residues. Germline assignment: CDR1 LNHNV and CDR2 YYDKDF (reference sequence). The ends lost 3 bases at V and 5 bases at J; junction bases unmatched: 6. In nucleotides, the CDR3 is TGTGCCACCAGCAGGGGGGACAGGGGGGAGTATCAGCCCCAGCATTTT. As protein: CATSRGDRGEYQPQHF.

This rearrangement joins TRBV7-2 to TRBJ1-1; TRBD1 is a possible D gene (5 bases). The CDR3 is 13 amino acids. V was trimmed by 1 base and J by 4 bases, leaving 7 bases between them. The germline V gene has CDR1 SGHTA and CDR2 FQGNSA. The CDR3 nucleotides are TGTGCCAGCAGCTTAGGGGGGGGCACTGAAGCTTTCTTT. The encoded protein is CASSLGGGTEAFF.

The chain has TRBV18 and TRBJ2-1, with 7 bases that match TRBD2. The J segment lost 9 bases and the V segment lost 3 bases, leaving 2 bases of the junction unmatched. CDR1 and CDR2 from the germline V gene are KGHSH and LQKENI. CDR3 length: 12 amino acids. CDR3 amino acids: CASSPPGGEQFF. Here the CDR3 DNA reads TGTGCCAGCTCACCGCCGGGGGGTGAGCAGTTCTTC.

This clone was detected only a few times. This chain links TRBV3-1 (or the pseudogene TRBV3-2) with TRBJ2-3, with unresolved D. The V end lost 6 bases, the J end lost 0 bases, and 10 bases lay between the germline ends. The CDR3 has 14 residues. The V gene's germline CDR1 is LGHDT and CDR2 YNNKEL (reference sequence). The CDR3 bases are TGTGCCAGCAGGACAAGACACAGCACAGATACGCAGTATTTT. It codes for CASRTRHSTDTQYF.

Notes on this clone: One end of the junction fails to match germline, which may point to a read error. The chain combines TRBV18 with TRBJ2-4; possibly TRBD2 for D (5 bases). This CDR3 is 16 amino acids long. Germline CDR1 KGHSH, CDR2 LQKENI. For the CDR3, the DNA is TGTGCCAGCTCCCCACCCCGGACTGTAGCCAAAAACATTCAGTACTTC. Encoded protein: CASSPPRTVAKNIQYF.

Worth noting for this clone: Other nucleotide sequences in the sample specify the same CDR3. The chain joins TRBV27 to TRBJ2-7, with 7 bases that match TRBD1. The CDR3 covers 13 residues. CDR1 and CDR2 from the germline V gene are MNHEY and SMNVEV (reference sequence). The V and J ends lost 3 bases and 1 base, in that order; junction bases with no gene match: 0. The CDR3 loop reads CASSFRGSYEQYF. The CDR3 nucleotides read TGTGCCAGCAGTTTCAGGGGGTCCTACGAGCAGTACTTC.

The J gene is TRBJ2-7, the V gene TRBV27; unclear D gene. CDR3 length: 16 residues. CDR1 and CDR2 from the germline V gene are MNHEY and SMNVEV (reference sequence). V was trimmed by 3 bases and J by 2 bases, leaving 17 bases between them. Here the CDR3 DNA reads TGTGCCAGCAGTTTTTCGCCAACAGACCGAGCCTACGAGCAGTACTTC. It specifies CASSFSPTDRAYEQYF.

The chain joins TRBV14 to TRBJ1-2; TRBD1 aligns across 10 bases. The CDR3 is 18 residues long. Looked up from germline, CDR1 is SGHDN and CDR2 is FVKESK. Unmatched junction bases numbered 16, after V lost 4 bases and J lost 5 bases. CDR3 protein: CASSPRWGTGATNYGYTF. The CDR3 DNA follows: TGTGCCAGCAGCCCAAGATGGGGGACAGGGGCCACCAATTATGGCTACACCTTC.

This chain connects TRBV2 to TRBJ2-5, with 12 bases matching TRBD2. Trimming removed 3 bases from V and 3 bases from J; junction bases left unmatched: 14. The germline V gene has CDR1 SNHLY and CDR2 FYNNEI. The CDR3 contains 19 residues. DNA for the CDR3: TGTGCCAGCAGTGATGGCGTTCTAGCGGGAGGGATGTACGAAGAGACCCAGTACTTC. Its translation: CASSDGVLAGGMYEETQYF.

The rearrangement joins TRBV28 to TRBJ1-5, with TRBD1 matching over 9 bases. Losses at the gene ends were 5 bases for V and 6 bases for J; bases not matched to a gene: 5. The CDR3 covers 14 residues. Germline V lookup: CDR1 MDHEN, CDR2 SYDVKM. The CDR3 nucleotides read TGTGCCAGCAGTCTTACAGGGGGCGGTCAGCCCCAGCATTTT. Translated, it gives CASSLTGGGQPQHF.